The clone carrying this T cell receptor beta chain has more than one count but fewer than ten. Its antigen is not identified. This specimen comes from a study of beta chain features in type 1 diabetes. Study overall: Healthy donors and patients showed comparable age, gender and cell yields. Study-wide results and limits: TCRB CDR3s were moderately but significantly shorter in Type 1 diabetes patients in all four CD4+ subsets.

The investigators reverse transcribed all of the isolated RNA, so they sequenced expressed TCRB transcripts. The assay was immunoSEQ multiplex PCR, and TCRdb's table has in-frame clones only and misses some. The sample carries around 690,000 clones, around 12% recorded once. There are 16 residues in the CDR3. The chain has TRBV21-1 and TRBJ2-7; the table's D call of TRBD1 was not tested on the DNA. TRBV21-1 is recorded as a pseudogene. This TCR was sampled from a young man with type 1 diabetes. Sequencing used naive CD4+ T cells from blood. In DNA, the CDR3 is TGTGCCAGCAGCAAATACAGGGGGAGAAGAGGCTACGAGCAGTACTTC. It is translated as CASSKYRGRRGYEQYF.